A single sample is the source of the 18 T cell receptor beta chains below, sequenced in a study of T cells after yellow fever vaccination. MiXCR, applied by TCRdb to the 5' RACE reads, yields one record per CDR3 protein. The sample has about 320,000 distinct CDR3 sequences; 12% are singletons. This sample comprised CD4+ T cells sorted from PBMCs, obtained 15 days after the yellow fever booster vaccination. The receptors were sampled from a man younger than 30 who received the YFV17D yellow fever vaccine.

On this clonotype itself: The junction differs from germline at one of its ends, possibly a read error. The CDR3 sequence: CSSSIDYSYGYTF. CDR3 bases: TGTTCCAGCAGCATAGATTACAGCTATGGCTACACCTTC. J is TRBJ1-2 and V is TRBV7-2; D is ambiguous. Germline CDR1 is SGHTA and CDR2 is FQGNSA. The CDR3 runs 13 residues. Together with reference TRBV7-2 and TRBJ1-2, the CDR3 gives the full variable domain: GAGVSQSPSNKVTEKGKDVELRCDPISGHTALYWYRQSLGQGLEFLIYFQGNSAPDKSGLPSDRFSAERTGGSVSTLTIQRTQQEDSAVYLCSSSIDYSYGYTFGSGTRLTVV.

This chain joins TRBV5-5 and TRBJ2-3; D remains unclear. The V end lost 4 bases, the J end lost 6 bases, and 12 bases lay between the germline ends. This CDR3 has 13 amino acids. Germline lookup yields CDR1 SGHKS and CDR2 YYEKEE (reference sequence). CDR3 in amino acids: CASSPQMPDTQYF. The DNA of the CDR3 is TGTGCCAGCAGCCCCCAAATGCCCGATACGCAGTATTTT.

This clonotype was found many times. The chain recombines TRBV7-2 with TRBJ1-1; tentatively, D is TRBD1 (6 bases). Trimming pared 7 bases from V and 6 bases from J, leaving 18 bases between. The CDR3 has 14 amino acids. Germline-derived CDR1 and CDR2 are SGHTA and FQGNSA. CDR3 amino acids: CASTFQRGEAEAFF. As DNA, the CDR3 is TGTGCCAGCACCTTTCAAAGGGGGGAGGCTGAAGCTTTCTTT.

V usage is TRBV10-3 and J usage is TRBJ2-2; no reliable D call. The V gene's germline CDR1 is ENHRY and CDR2 SYGVKD. The V gene lost 0 bases and the J gene lost 5 bases, with 4 bases spanning the gap. This CDR3 comprises 13 residues. The CDR3 DNA is TGTGCCATCAGTGAGTCCACAACCGGGGAGCTGTTTTTT. This translates into CAISESTTGELFF.

This clonotype was seen more than once but under ten times. The chain employs TRBV20-1 and TRBJ1-5; TRBD1 is a possible D gene (5 bases). The CDR3 has 14 amino acids. Trimming cost V 4 bases and J 5 bases, with 15 bases left between them. Germline V gene data show CDR1 as DFQATT and CDR2 as SNEGSKA (reference sequence). CDR3 protein: CSAIIGVEDQPQHF. The CDR3, as DNA: TGCAGTGCTATTATAGGGGTTGAAGATCAGCCCCAGCATTTT.

The chain has TRBV7-3 and TRBJ2-1; D is unresolved. The CDR3 sequence is 13 residues long. Germline V gene sequence: CDR1 SGHTA, CDR2 FQGTGA. Trimming cost V 2 bases and J 6 bases, with 8 bases left between them. CDR3 nucleotide sequence: TGTGCCAGCAGCTTATATCGCGGCAATGAGCAGTTCTTC. Residues: CASSLYRGNEQFF. Filled out from reference TRBV7-3 and TRBJ2-1, the complete variable domain reads GAGVSQTPSNKVTEKGKYVELRCDPISGHTALYWYRQSLGQGPEFLIYFQGTGAADDSGLPNDRFFAVRPEGSVSTLKIQRTERGDSAVYLCASSLYRGNEQFFGPGTRLTVL.

This clonotype has a handful of counts. This CDR3 reads CSASPEGPRGYGYTF. The CDR3 nucleotides are TGCAGTGCTAGCCCTGAAGGACCCAGAGGATATGGCTACACCTTC. The chain carries TRBV20-1 and TRBJ1-2; no firm D call. CDR1 is DFQATT and CDR2 is SNEGSKA in the germline V gene (reference sequence). Trimming took off 3 bases at V and 5 bases at J, with 19 bases between the two ends. This CDR3 comprises 15 residues.

In this sample, this clonotype turned up a few times. The gene calls are TRBV28 and TRBJ2-5, with D possibly being TRBD2 (5 bases). Trimming pared 7 bases from V and 7 bases from J, leaving 16 bases between. Germline V gene lookup returns CDR1 MDHEN and CDR2 SYDVKM. This CDR3 is built from 13 residues. CDR3 in amino acids: CASIGAGPRTQYF. For the CDR3, the DNA is TGTGCCAGCATTGGTGCGGGCCCAAGGACCCAGTACTTC.

This clonotype was seen many times. This rearrangement joins TRBV2 to TRBJ1-1, with TRBD1 matching 8 bases. V trimming: 3 bases; J trimming: 3 bases; junction bases outside the gene matches: 3. Germline CDR1 is SNHLY and CDR2 is FYNNEI. This CDR3 contains 14 residues. CDR3 residues: CASSEDREYTEAFF. Written as DNA, the CDR3 is TGTGCCAGCAGTGAGGACAGGGAGTACACTGAAGCTTTCTTT. Full variable domain (remainder filled in from reference TRBV2 and TRBJ1-1): EPEVTQTPSHQVTQMGQEVILRCVPISNHLYFYWYRQILGQKVEFLVSFYNNEISEKSEIFDDQFSVERPDGSNFTLKIRSTKLEDSAMYFCASSEDREYTEAFFGQGTRLTVV.

This clonotype was seen more than once but under ten times. V is TRBV20-1 and J is TRBJ2-5; D tentatively fits TRBD1 or TRBD2 (6 bases each). In germline, CDR1 is DFQATT, CDR2 SNEGSKA (reference sequence). The V end lost 5 bases, the J end lost 5 bases, and 18 bases lay between the germline ends. CDR3 length equals 14 residues. The CDR3 sequence: CSASRGGLWETQYF. The CDR3, as DNA: TGCAGTGCTTCCAGGGGAGGCCTTTGGGAGACCCAGTACTTC.

This clonotype was detected only a few times. The chain links TRBV7-2 to TRBJ2-3, with 8 bases lining up with TRBD2. There are 16 residues in the CDR3. Germline V gene data show CDR1 as SGHTA and CDR2 as FQGNSA. The V segment lost 5 bases and the J segment 3 bases; nucleotides outside the gene matches: 10. The CDR3 here is CASSTRGSGGTDTQYF. CDR3 DNA: TGTGCCAGCAGCACCAGAGGGAGCGGGGGAACAGATACGCAGTATTTT.

In its sample, this clonotype was seen many times. This chain links TRBV15 with TRBJ2-1, with 9 bases matching TRBD2. CDR3 length: 15 amino acids. The V gene's germline CDR1 is LNHNV and CDR2 YYDKDF (reference sequence). V shed 5 bases and J 4 bases; nucleotides not matched to a gene: 6. CDR3 sequence: CATSLGLADYNEQFF. In DNA form, the CDR3 reads TGTGCCACCAGCCTGGGACTAGCAGATTACAATGAGCAGTTCTTC.

This clonotype was seen a handful of times. The J gene is TRBJ2-6, the V gene TRBV15; no reliable D call. The CDR3 spans 17 residues. Germline V gene lookup returns CDR1 LNHNV and CDR2 YYDKDF (reference sequence). V lost 4 bases to trimming and J lost 0 bases, with 13 bases between them. In DNA, the CDR3 is TGTGCCACCAGCAACCCCCCGGTGAGCTCTGGGGCCAACGTCCTGACTTTC. Its protein product is CATSNPPVSSGANVLTF.

This clonotype came up a few times. V is TRBV10-3 and J is TRBJ1-2, with D hard to call. CDR1 and CDR2 (germline): ENHRY, SYGVKD. Trimming removed 10 bases at V and 1 base at J, with 10 bases between. This CDR3 is 12 amino acids long. The CDR3 reads CATGRSNYGYTF. The DNA of the CDR3 is TGTGCCACCGGGCGCAGTAACTATGGCTACACCTTC.

The rearrangement uses TRBV7-9 and TRBJ1-3; D not resolved. V gave up 8 bases and J gave up 0 bases, with 5 bases separating them. Germline loops: CDR1 SEHNR, CDR2 FQNEAQ (reference sequence). The CDR3 sequence is 12 residues long. CDR3 residues: CASASSGNTIYF. CDR3 DNA: TGTGCCAGCGCGAGCTCTGGAAACACCATATATTTT. The full variable domain, in which reference TRBV7-9 and TRBJ1-3 provide the parts outside the CDR3, is DTGVSQNPRHKITKRGQNVTFRCDPISEHNRLYWYRQTLGQGPEFLTYFQNEAQLEKSRLLSDRFSAERPKGSFSTLEIQRTEQGDSAMYLCASASSGNTIYFGEGSWLTVV.

The sample holds a few counts of this clonotype. The V call is TRBV4-3, the J call TRBJ1-5; the match to TRBD1 covers 11 bases. The ends lost 4 bases at V and 0 bases at J; junction bases unmatched: 8. CDR1 is LGHNA, CDR2 YSLEER, per germline. The CDR3 is 18 residues long. CDR3 sequence: CASSRRDRGEYSNQPQHF. The CDR3 bases are TGCGCCAGCAGCCGTAGGGACAGGGGGGAGTATAGCAATCAGCCCCAGCATTTT.

The sample holds a few counts of this clonotype. The genes are TRBV23-1 and TRBJ1-5, with 7 bases that match TRBD1. TRBV23-1 is an ORF for which the function is uncertain. V trimming: 7 bases; J trimming: 4 bases; junction bases outside the gene matches: 1. CDR3 size: 12 residues. CDR3 sequence (DNA): TGCGCCAGCACGACAGGGAATCAGCCCCAGCATTTT. Its translation: CASTTGNQPQHF.

This clonotype was counted only a few times. The rearrangement uses TRBV20-1 and TRBJ2-3; 12 nucleotides line up with TRBD1. V trimming: 0 bases; J trimming: 5 bases; junction bases outside the gene matches: 3. The CDR3 contains 15 residues. Germline assignment: CDR1 DFQATT and CDR2 SNEGSKA (reference sequence). CDR3 amino acids: CSARDRDRGQDTQYF. CDR3 nucleotide sequence: TGCAGTGCTAGAGACCGGGACAGGGGGCAAGATACGCAGTATTTT.